This T cell receptor beta chain was captured by sequencing in a study of Ad26.COV2.S vaccination and SARS-CoV-2 variants (TCRdb year 2021). In terms of the full investigation: Donors in the vaccine arm were drawn from COV1001, a phase I-IIa trial of Ad26.COV2.S in healthy adults that was multicentre, randomized, double-blind and placebo-controlled. The TCR-sequenced set comprised about 32 samples: around 20 Ad26.COV2.S vaccine recipients, 5 placebo recipients and 8 SARS-CoV-2 convalescent individuals. Ad26.COV2.S was given intramuscularly at 5x10^10 or 1x10^11 viral particles, as a single shot or as two shots 56 days apart. Trial participants were randomized into five groups of five, in which low-dose or high-dose Ad26.COV2.S was given once or twice, or placebo was given on both occasions. Blinding of investigators to trial group allocation was maintained during experiments and outcome assessment. Sequencing of the TCRbeta repertoire served to evaluate the specificity and breadth of SARS-CoV-2-reactive T cell receptors following Ad26.COV2.S vaccination. Study-level results and caveats: Higher spike-specific TCR breadth was observed in Ad26.COV2.S recipients than in placebo recipients (P = 0.0014). After vaccination, spike-specific CD8+ and CD4+ T cell responses were reported to show substantial breadth. According to the authors, total T cell responses may have been underestimated by the TCR breadth and depth analyses. The study was not powered to compare responses between vaccine doses or regimens. Comparable non-spike TCR breadth was observed between vaccine and placebo recipients, consistent with only spike being contained in the vaccine.

The immunoSEQ Assay was the method used to sequence TCRbeta CDR3 regions. After extraction, genomic DNA underwent amplification by bias-controlled multiplex PCR, followed by high-throughput sequencing. Under the source paper's analysis protocol: To quantify the absolute abundance of every unique TCRbeta CDR3 region, sequences were collapsed and filtered. Usable DNA was measured by amplifying reference genes present in all nucleated cells, and TCRbeta template counts were normalized to that usable DNA to estimate T cell fraction. Repertoire TCRs were annotated as SARS-CoV-2-specific when V gene, CDR3 amino acid sequence and J gene were exactly matched to a known reactive TCR set. MIRA supplied the reference SARS-CoV-2 TCR set, which was filtered for enrichment in COVID-19-positive ImmuneCODE repertoires so that public or cross-reactive TCRs were removed. Drawing on the MIRA antigens, annotated TCRs were analysed further at the level of specific ORF or position within ORF. Depth was the summed frequency of annotated unique rearrangements, while breadth was defined as annotated unique rearrangements over total unique productive rearrangements. Two-sided Wilcoxon rank-sum tests were applied when comparing TCR breadth between groups. The source is immuneACCESS, and TCRdb retained only in-frame sequences with V and J called. Part of the clones is not carried over; for the studies checked, unresolved V genes explain less than half of this, and the remainder is unexplained. V, J and clone size derive from that table, while D and trimming were established from the DNA sequence. In all, the sample holds roughly 350,000 clones, and approximately 90% of those were seen once. Jointly, the top ten make up 6.4% of the sample.

Taken with the paper, the label for treatment or condition translates to: some 20 received Ad26.COV2.S at low or high dose, single or two shots; 5 received placebo; per-sample allocation not given. For vaccine and placebo recipients, the sequenced repertoires came from samples collected on day 63 after the first injection. In Cohort 1b, about 27 adults aged 18-55 years were enrolled at a single site in Boston, USA, between 29 July and 7 August 2020. As a vaccine, Ad26.COV2.S was a replication-incompetent adenovirus type 26 vector that expressed a prefusion-stabilized SARS-CoV-2 spike protein derived from the original Wuhan strain. On this clone itself: Its specific antigen is unknown. It has no much larger one-base neighbor in the sample; base qualities were not kept.

Sequences SGHNT (CDR1) and YYREEE (CDR2) are obtained from the germline V gene (reference sequence). V is cut by 4 bases and J by 10 bases, and the space between the germline ends is 12 bases. Inclusive of the bounding cysteine and phenylalanine, the CDR3 is 12 residues long. This entry keeps only the CDR3 DNA: 36 bases, framed from base 1. The source of this sequence is a person between 18 and 60 years old who received the Ad26.COV2.S COVID-19 vaccine or a placebo. The source material was peripheral blood, sampled in a trial of Ad26.COV2.S vaccine versus placebo. The chain is assembled from TRBV5-4 and TRBJ2-1, with the D gene call left open. The DNA is as follows: TGTGCCAGCAGCACCTCGGGCCTAGAGCAGTTCTTC. This translates into CASSTSGLEQFF.